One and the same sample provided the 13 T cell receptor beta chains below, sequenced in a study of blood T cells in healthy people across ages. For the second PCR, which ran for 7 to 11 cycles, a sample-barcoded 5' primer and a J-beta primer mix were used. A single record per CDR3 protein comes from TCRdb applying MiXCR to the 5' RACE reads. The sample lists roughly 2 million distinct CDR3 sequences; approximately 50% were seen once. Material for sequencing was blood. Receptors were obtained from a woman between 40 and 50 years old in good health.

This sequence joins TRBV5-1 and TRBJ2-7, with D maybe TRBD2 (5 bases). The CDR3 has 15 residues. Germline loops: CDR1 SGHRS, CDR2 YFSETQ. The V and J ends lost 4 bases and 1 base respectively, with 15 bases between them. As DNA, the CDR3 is TGCGCCAGCAGCCCGCCCCCGGGATTTTCCTACGAGCAGTACTTC. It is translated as CASSPPPGFSYEQYF.

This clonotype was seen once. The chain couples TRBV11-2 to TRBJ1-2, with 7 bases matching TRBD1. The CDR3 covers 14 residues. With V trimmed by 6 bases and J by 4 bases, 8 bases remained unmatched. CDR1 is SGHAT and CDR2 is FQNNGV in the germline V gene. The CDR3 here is CASSWGQRIYGYTF. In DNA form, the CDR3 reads TGTGCCAGCAGTTGGGGACAGAGGATCTATGGCTACACCTTC.

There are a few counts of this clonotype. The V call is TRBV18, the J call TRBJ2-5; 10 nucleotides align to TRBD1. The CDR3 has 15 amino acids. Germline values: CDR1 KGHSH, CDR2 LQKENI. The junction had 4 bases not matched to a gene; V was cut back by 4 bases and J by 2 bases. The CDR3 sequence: CASSRGQGVQETQYF. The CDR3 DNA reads TGTGCCAGCTCACGCGGACAGGGGGTTCAAGAGACCCAGTACTTC.

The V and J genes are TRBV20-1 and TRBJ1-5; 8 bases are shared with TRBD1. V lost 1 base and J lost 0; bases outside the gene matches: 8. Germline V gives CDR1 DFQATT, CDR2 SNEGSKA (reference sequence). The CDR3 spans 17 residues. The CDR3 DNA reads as TGCAGTGCTAGAGTGACAGGGGAGGAATATAGCAATCAGCCCCAGCATTTT. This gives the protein CSARVTGEEYSNQPQHF.

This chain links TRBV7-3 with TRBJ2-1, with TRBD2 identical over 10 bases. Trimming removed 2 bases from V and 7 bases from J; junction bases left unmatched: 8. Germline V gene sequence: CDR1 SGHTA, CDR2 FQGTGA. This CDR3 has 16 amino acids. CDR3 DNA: TGTGCCAGCAGCTTAGAGATAGCGGGGGGAAGGAATGAGCAGTTCTTC. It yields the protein CASSLEIAGGRNEQFF. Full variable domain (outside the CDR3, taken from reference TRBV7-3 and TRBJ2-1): GAGVSQTPSNKVTEKGKYVELRCDPISGHTALYWYRQSLGQGPEFLIYFQGTGAADDSGLPNDRFFAVRPEGSVSTLKIQRTERGDSAVYLCASSLEIAGGRNEQFFGPGTRLTVL.

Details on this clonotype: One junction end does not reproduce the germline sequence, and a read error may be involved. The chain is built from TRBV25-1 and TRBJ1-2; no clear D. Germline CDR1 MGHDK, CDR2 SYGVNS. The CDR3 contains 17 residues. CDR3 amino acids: CASSEYGSGFPSYDYTF. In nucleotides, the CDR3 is TGTGCCAGCAGTGAATATGGCTCAGGTTTCCCCTCCTATGACTACACCTTC.

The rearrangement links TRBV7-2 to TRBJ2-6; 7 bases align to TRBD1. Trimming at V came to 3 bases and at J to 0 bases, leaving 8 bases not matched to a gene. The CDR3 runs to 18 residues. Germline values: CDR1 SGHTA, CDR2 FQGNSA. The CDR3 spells CASSFPGTAISGANVLTF. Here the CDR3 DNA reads TGTGCCAGCAGCTTCCCGGGGACAGCGATCTCTGGGGCCAACGTCCTGACTTTC. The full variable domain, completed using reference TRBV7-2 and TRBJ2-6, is GAGVSQSPSNKVTEKGKDVELRCDPISGHTALYWYRQSLGQGLEFLIYFQGNSAPDKSGLPSDRFSAERTGGSVSTLTIQRTQQEDSAVYLCASSFPGTAISGANVLTFGAGSRLTVL.

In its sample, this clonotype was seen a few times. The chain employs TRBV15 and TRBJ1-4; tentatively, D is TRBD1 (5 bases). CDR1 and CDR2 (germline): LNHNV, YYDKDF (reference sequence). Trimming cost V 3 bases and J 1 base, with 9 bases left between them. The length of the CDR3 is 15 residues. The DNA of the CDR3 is TGTGCCACCAGCAGCCGGGGCGGAACTAATGAAAAACTGTTTTTT. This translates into CATSSRGGTNEKLFF.

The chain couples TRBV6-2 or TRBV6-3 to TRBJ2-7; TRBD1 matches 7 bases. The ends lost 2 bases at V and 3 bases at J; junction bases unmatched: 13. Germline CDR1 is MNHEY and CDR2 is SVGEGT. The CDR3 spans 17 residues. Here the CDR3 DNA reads TGTGCCAGCAGTTACAGTTTCCATCCGGGACAGAGCTACGAGCAGTACTTC. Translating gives CASSYSFHPGQSYEQYF.

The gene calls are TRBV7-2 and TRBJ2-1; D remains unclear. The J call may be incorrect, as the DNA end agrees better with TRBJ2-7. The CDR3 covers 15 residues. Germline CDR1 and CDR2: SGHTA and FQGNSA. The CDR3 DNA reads TGTGCCAGCAGCTGCCCGATGGGCACTACGAGTGAGCAGTACTTC. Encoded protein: CASSCPMGTTSEQYF.

The CDR3 loop reads CASSPLVGHETQYF. The DNA for the CDR3 is TGTGCCAGCAGCCCACTCGTAGGGCACGAGACCCAGTACTTC. This chain links TRBV6-2 or TRBV6-3 with TRBJ2-5; D gene uncertain. Trimming pared 6 bases from V and 5 bases from J, leaving 16 bases between. Germline loops: CDR1 MNHEY, CDR2 SVGEGT. The CDR3 loop spans 14 amino acids.

CDR3 sequence reads: CSVELGNEAFF. Here the CDR3 DNA reads TGCAGCGTTGAGTTGGGGAATGAAGCTTTCTTT. The chain has TRBV29-1 and TRBJ1-1; D unclear. V was trimmed by 3 bases and J by 7 bases, leaving 9 bases between them. Germline V gene data show CDR1 as SQVTM and CDR2 as ANQGSEA. This CDR3 region has 11 residues.

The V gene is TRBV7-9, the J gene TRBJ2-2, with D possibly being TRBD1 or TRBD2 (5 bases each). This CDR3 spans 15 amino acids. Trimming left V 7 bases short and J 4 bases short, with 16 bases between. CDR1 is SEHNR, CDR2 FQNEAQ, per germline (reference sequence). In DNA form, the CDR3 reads TGTGCCAGCACCCAGGGAGCGGTAGCCACCGGGGAGCTGTTTTTT. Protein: CASTQGAVATGELFF. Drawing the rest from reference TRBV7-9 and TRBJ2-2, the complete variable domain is DTGVSQNPRHKITKRGQNVTFRCDPISEHNRLYWYRQTLGQGPEFLTYFQNEAQLEKSRLLSDRFSAERPKGSFSTLEIQRTEQGDSAMYLCASTQGAVATGELFFGEGSRLTVL.